A selection of T cell receptor beta chains follows, all from one sample in a study of blood T cells in healthy people across ages. TCRdb passed the 5' RACE reads through MiXCR, listing each CDR3 protein once. The sample shows some 760,000 distinct CDR3 sequences, 25% of them seen only once. The same sample was also studied in work on T cells of mothers and their children.

The sequenced sample consisted of blood. These TCRs come from a boy aged 5-17 years in good health. The CDR3 runs from the conserved cysteine through the conserved F or W. The D gene is left open where the match is weak. A row's size may be missing; if present it is once, few, many or a size class.

CDR3 length | J gene | D gene | V gene | clone size | CDR3 protein | CDR3 DNA
15 | TRBJ2-7 | . | TRBV5-1 | . | CASSHWTAYDYEQYF | TGCGCCAGCAGCCACTGGACTGCCTATGATTACGAGCAGTACTTC
15 | TRBJ2-1 | . | TRBV7-2 | few | CASSFRERNYNEQFF | TGTGCCAGCAGCTTCCGGGAGCGCAATTACAATGAGCAGTTCTTC
13 | TRBJ2-5 | TRBD2 | TRBV27 | few | CASGFWEGETQYF | TGTGCCAGCGGATTCTGGGAGGGAGAGACCCAGTACTTC
14 | TRBJ2-4 | . | TRBV3-1 | . | CASSPLEWSHIQYF | TGTGCCAGCAGCCCCCTTGAATGGTCGCACATTCAGTACTTC
14 | TRBJ1-3 | . | TRBV28 | . | CASVASFSGNTIYF | TGTGCCAGCGTCGCTAGCTTCTCTGGAAACACCATATATTTT
13 | TRBJ2-7 | . | TRBV24-1 | . | CATSDRWHYEQYF | TGTGCCACCAGTGACAGGTGGCACTACGAGCAGTACTTC
11 | TRBJ2-1 | . | TRBV7-2 | . | CASSPGWEQFF | TGTGCCAGCAGCCCCGGCTGGGAGCAGTTCTTC
16 | TRBJ2-3 | TRBD2 | TRBV7-2 | few | CASSLWTSGGLDTQYF | TGTGCCAGCAGCTTATGGACTAGCGGGGGGTTAGATACGCAGTATTTT
14 | TRBJ2-5 | . | TRBV20-1 | . | CSATPTGVQETQYF | TGCAGTGCTACACCGACAGGTGTCCAAGAGACCCAGTACTTC
14 | TRBJ2-5 | . | TRBV7-7 | few | CASSWRGRGETQYF | TGTGCTAGCAGCTGGCGGGGGCGGGGTGAGACCCAGTACTTC
16 | TRBJ1-2 | . | TRBV7-2 | . | CASAYLGGRTNRGYTF | TGTGCCAGCGCATACCTTGGCGGGCGAACGAATAGAGGCTACACCTTC
16 | TRBJ2-7 | TRBD1 | TRBV15 | . | CATSRGFGTDSYEQYF | TGTGCCACCAGCAGAGGGTTTGGGACAGACTCCTACGAGCAGTACTTC
15 | TRBJ2-5 | . | TRBV5-4 | few | CASSQDFFGRETQYF | TGTGCCAGCAGCCAGGACTTCTTTGGTAGAGAGACCCAGTACTTC
17 | TRBJ1-1 | . | TRBV29-1 | few | CSVDLRTTSLLGPEAFF | TGCAGCGTAGACCTCAGGACCACCTCTCTTTTGGGTCCTGAAGCTTTCTTT
15 | TRBJ1-1 | . | TRBV12-3/TRBV12-4 | few | CASSPQGVRNTEAFF | TGTGCCAGCAGTCCACAAGGGGTTAGGAACACTGAAGCTTTCTTT
14 | TRBJ2-5 | . | TRBV12-3/TRBV12-4 | few | CASSPPPMGETQYF | TGTGCCAGCAGTCCACCTCCCATGGGGGAGACCCAGTACTTC
13 | TRBJ1-2 | . | TRBV4-1 | . | CASSHPSGYGYTF | TGCGCCAGCAGCCACCCCAGCGGGTATGGCTACACCTTC
16 | TRBJ2-3 | TRBD1 | TRBV29-1 | . | CSAEEGQKKSTDTQYF | TGCAGCGCTGAAGAGGGACAGAAAAAGAGCACAGATACGCAGTATTTT
11 | TRBJ2-7 | . | TRBV27 | . | CASHRGYEQYF | TGTGCCAGCCATAGGGGATACGAGCAGTACTTC
15 | TRBJ2-7 | . | TRBV18 | . | CASSPTTDRNYEQYF | TGTGCCAGCTCACCAACTACGGACCGCAACTACGAGCAGTACTTC
16 | TRBJ2-7 | . | TRBV4-1 | . | CASSKQGPRSSYEQYF | TGCGCCAGCAGTAAACAGGGCCCTAGGAGCTCCTACGAGCAGTACTTC
14 | TRBJ1-2 | . | TRBV25-1 | . | CASSDRLANYGYTF | TGTGCCAGCAGTGACAGGCTAGCTAACTATGGCTACACCTTC
14 | TRBJ2-1 | . | TRBV19 | few | CASSIIGSGNEQFF | TGTGCCAGTAGTATAATCGGGAGCGGCAATGAGCAGTTCTTC
14 | TRBJ2-7 | TRBD2 | TRBV29-1 | . | CSVVSPGLANEQYF | TGCAGCGTTGTTTCCCCGGGACTAGCTAACGAGCAGTACTTC
14 | TRBJ2-5 | . | TRBV6-2/TRBV6-3 | . | CASSFPHRKETQYF | TGTGCCAGCAGTTTTCCACATAGGAAAGAGACCCAGTACTTC
15 | TRBJ2-1 | TRBD1 | TRBV28 | . | CASSSGQGMSNEQFF | TGTGCCAGCAGCTCCGGACAGGGAATGTCCAATGAGCAGTTCTTC
15 | TRBJ2-2 | . | TRBV6-5 | . | CASISAGPGTGELFF | TGTGCCAGCATCTCGGCGGGGCCGGGCACCGGGGAGCTGTTTTTT
17 | TRBJ2-1 | TRBD2 | TRBV12-3/TRBV12-4 | . | CASSWRSSGGAYNEQFF | TGTGCCAGCAGTTGGAGGTCTAGCGGGGGGGCCTACAATGAGCAGTTCTTC
14 | TRBJ2-5 | . | TRBV15 | . | CATSREGRAETQYF | TGTGCCACCAGCAGAGAAGGCAGGGCAGAGACCCAGTACTTC
15 | TRBJ1-2 | TRBD1 | TRBV20-1 | once | CSAPQPGQRSYGYTF | TGCAGTGCTCCCCAACCGGGACAGAGAAGCTATGGCTACACCTTC
17 | TRBJ2-7 | . | TRBV7-2 | once | CASSLVLLQDSAYEQYF | TGTGCCAGCAGCCTAGTTCTTCTGCAGGACAGTGCCTACGAGCAGTACTTC
16 | TRBJ2-1 | TRBD2 | TRBV7-2 | . | CASSPTSGGAYNEQFF | TGTGCCAGCAGCCCGACTAGCGGGGGGGCCTACAATGAGCAGTTCTTC
15 | TRBJ1-5 | . | TRBV12-3/TRBV12-4 | . | CASSFVGGSNQPQHF | TGTGCCAGCAGTTTTGTGGGAGGGAGCAATCAGCCCCAGCATTTT
14 | TRBJ2-3 | . | TRBV6-5 | few | CASRQGTSTDTQYF | TGTGCCAGCAGACAGGGAACTAGCACAGATACGCAGTATTTT
14 | TRBJ2-3 | TRBD1 | TRBV4-3 | . | CASSQSTGGDTQYF | TGCGCCAGCAGCCAGTCGACAGGGGGAGATACGCAGTATTTT
16 | TRBJ2-5 | TRBD2 | TRBV10-3 | . | CAINTGGPQVPETQYF | TGTGCCATCAACACGGGAGGCCCCCAGGTACCAGAGACCCAGTACTTC
12 | TRBJ1-2 | TRBD1 | TRBV29-1 | . | CSVSGQGGGYTF | TGCAGCGTCAGCGGACAGGGAGGCGGCTACACCTTC
13 | TRBJ2-7 | . | TRBV28 | . | CASSFRQYYEQYF | TGTGCCAGCAGTTTCAGGCAGTACTACGAGCAGTACTTC
14 | TRBJ2-5 | TRBD2 | TRBV20-1 | . | CSARVLAGEETQYF | TGCAGTGCTAGAGTACTAGCGGGAGAAGAGACCCAGTACTTC
13 | TRBJ2-5 | TRBD1 | TRBV12-3/TRBV12-4 | few | CASTHQGVETQYF | TGTGCCAGCACCCATCAGGGGGTTGAGACCCAGTACTTC
16 | TRBJ1-3 | TRBD1 | TRBV7-9 | . | CASSFKTGDSGNTIYF | TGTGCCAGCAGCTTTAAGACAGGGGATTCTGGAAACACCATATATTTT
12 | TRBJ2-1 | . | TRBV7-2 | . | CASSFNGDEQFF | TGTGCCAGCAGCTTTAACGGGGATGAGCAGTTCTTC
16 | TRBJ2-2 | . | TRBV4-3 | . | CASSQDLGQNTGELFF | TGCGCCAGCAGCCAAGACCTTGGACAAAACACCGGGGAGCTGTTTTTT
17 | TRBJ2-5 | TRBD2 | TRBV11-2 | . | CASSLRGSSGYQETQYF | TGTGCCAGCAGCTTAAGGGGCTCTAGCGGGTACCAAGAGACCCAGTACTTC
15 | TRBJ2-3 | . | TRBV5-5 | . | CASSLWTLGTDTQYF | TGTGCCAGCAGCTTATGGACTCTAGGCACAGATACGCAGTATTTT